These 12 T cell receptor beta chains were all obtained from the same sample, sequenced in a study of lymphopenia after photon versus proton radiotherapy (dated by TCRdb to the late 2010s). The library was generated by the immunoSEQ multiplex PCR assay. In TCRdb, the immuneACCESS table is reduced to in-frame sequences with V and J assigned. These tables do not hold every clone; where another copy was compared, an unresolved V gene accounts for under half, and the others remain unexplained. A total of about 25,000 clones appear in this sample, around 86% of them only once. The ten largest clones take up under 4.5% of the sample. The input for sequencing was peripheral blood, taken from a patient treated with photon-based radiotherapy. The source of these receptors is a woman between 45 and 65 years old with pancreatic cancer.

A single count supports this clone. The chain recombines TRBV9 with TRBJ1-1; a weak D match, TRBD1 (6 bases). This CDR3 spans 13 amino acids. Germline V gives CDR1 SGDLS, CDR2 YYNGEE. V was shortened by 7 bases and J by 3 bases, with 13 bases between the two germline ends. Written as DNA, the CDR3 is TGTGCCAGCGGCAGGGGAGGGGACACTGAAGCTTTCTTT. This encodes CASGRGGDTEAFF.

This clone turned up a few times. J is TRBJ2-2 and V is TRBV14; D remains unclear. V shed 1 base and J shed 5 bases, with 2 bases lying between them. This CDR3 comprises 12 residues. Germline CDR1 is SGHDN and CDR2 is FVKESK. The CDR3 region has the DNA TGTGCCAGCAGCCAAGTTACCGGGGAGCTGTTTTTT. It yields the protein CASSQVTGELFF.

This clone was detected a few times. This rearrangement joins TRBV28 to TRBJ1-1; no firm D call. The V end lost 6 bases, the J end lost 2 bases, and 4 bases lay between the germline ends. Germline CDR1 MDHEN, CDR2 SYDVKM. The CDR3 spans 11 residues. CDR3 DNA: TGTGCCAGCAGCTCCAACACTGAAGCTTTCTTT. Protein product: CASSSNTEAFF.

The chain couples TRBV9 to TRBJ2-7; 7 bases fit TRBD2. This CDR3 has 14 residues. The germline CDR1 and CDR2 sequences are SGDLS and YYNGEE. The V and J ends lost 4 bases and 0 bases, in that order; junction bases with no gene match: 4. CDR3 sequence reads: CASSPRGSSYEQYF. In DNA form, the CDR3 reads TGTGCCAGCAGCCCCCGCGGGAGCTCCTACGAGCAGTACTTC.

This chain connects TRBV11-3 to TRBJ1-1, with 12 bases that match TRBD1. Trimming took 5 bases from V and 10 from J; bases not matched to a gene: 5. Germline lookup yields CDR1 SGHNT and CDR2 YENEEA. The CDR3 runs 13 residues. CDR3 nucleotides: TGTGCCAGCAGCCCGGGGACAGGGGGCAGAGCTTTCTTT. It specifies CASSPGTGGRAFF.

The rearrangement joins TRBV5-6 to TRBJ2-5; 8 bases agree with TRBD1. V was clipped by 3 bases and J by 3 bases; unmatched bases: 10. This CDR3 contains 16 residues. Per the germline V gene, CDR1 is SGHDT and CDR2 is YYEEEE. The CDR3 nucleotides read TGTGCCAGCAGCTCTCGTAACAGGGGGGTCAAAGAGACCCAGTACTTC. It codes for CASSSRNRGVKETQYF. Together with reference TRBV5-6 and TRBJ2-5, the CDR3 gives the full variable domain: DAGVTQSPTHLIKTRGQQVTLRCSPKSGHDTVSWYQQALGQGPQFIFQYYEEEERQRGNFPDRFSGHQFPNYSSELNVNALLLGDSALYLCASSSRNRGVKETQYFGPGTRLLVL.

This clone was picked up a small number of times. The rearrangement joins TRBV30 to TRBJ2-1, with a possible D match to TRBD2 (7 bases). The germline V and J ends were trimmed by 5 bases and 0 bases, with 14 bases remaining between them. Germline V CDR1 and CDR2: GTSNPN, SVGIG (reference sequence). This CDR3 spans 15 amino acids. The CDR3 bases are TGTGCCTGGGCCCCCCGGGGGGCCTCCTACAATGAGCAGTTCTTC. As protein: CAWAPRGASYNEQFF.

The chain links TRBV5-6 to TRBJ2-1; 13 bases agree with TRBD2. With V trimmed by 5 bases and J by 6 bases, 8 bases remained unmatched. The CDR3 extends over 16 amino acids. Germline CDR1 is SGHDT and CDR2 is YYEEEE. The CDR3 region is CASSTRTSGRGNEQFF. DNA of the CDR3: TGTGCCAGCAGTACTAGGACTAGCGGGAGAGGCAATGAGCAGTTCTTC.

This clone has only a few counts. V and J are TRBV10-2 and TRBJ1-4; unclear D gene. Germline V gene data show CDR1 as WSHSY and CDR2 as SAAADI. V was shortened by 7 bases and J by 7 bases, with 10 bases between the two germline ends. The CDR3 is made up of 12 amino acids. The CDR3 sequence is CASTRAGEKLFF. The DNA of the CDR3 is TGCGCCAGCACCCGGGCGGGTGAAAAACTGTTTTTT.

The chain recombines TRBV6-5 with TRBJ2-2; D uncertain. Trimming left V 2 bases short and J 0 bases short, with 4 bases between. CDR1 is MNHEY, CDR2 SVGAGI, per germline. This CDR3 is 14 amino acids long. CDR3 coding DNA: TGTGCCAGCAGTTACCGTCCGAACACCGGGGAGCTGTTTTTT. It codes for CASSYRPNTGELFF.

The genes are TRBV4-2 and TRBJ2-7; 8 nucleotides agree with TRBD2. J lost 2 bases, V lost 1 base, and 10 bases had no gene match. The CDR3 loop spans 17 amino acids. From germline, CDR1 is LGHNA and CDR2 YNFKEQ. CDR3 sequence: CASSQGLLGLAAYEQYF. The CDR3 DNA is TGTGCCAGCAGCCAAGGGCTTTTAGGACTAGCCGCCTACGAGCAGTACTTC.

This chain links TRBV6-5 with TRBJ2-2; D is uncertain. CDR1 MNHEY and CDR2 SVGAGI come from the germline V gene. The CDR3 loop spans 15 amino acids. V lost 2 bases to trimming and J lost 6 bases, with 13 bases between them. CDR3 bases: TGTGCCAGCAGTTACGACTTTCGAGATTCCGGGGAGCTGTTTTTT. It specifies CASSYDFRDSGELFF.